This T cell receptor beta chain was obtained from a study of OX40 agonist ivuxolimab in advanced cancers. Turning to the study itself: Past anti-PD-1, anti-PD-L1 or anti-CTLA-4 therapy was accepted, and 40% to 45% had received some.

Profiling relied on immunoSEQ multiplex PCR, and the TCRdb table lists in-frame clones only, not all of them. The sample has about 94,000 clones, around 90% seen once. The CDR3 length is 15 residues. Looked up from germline, CDR1 is SQVTM and CDR2 is ANQGSEA. The germline V and J ends were trimmed by 0 bases and 0 bases, with 11 bases remaining between them. This clone has only one observation. The gene calls are TRBV29-1 and TRBJ1-2; D not resolved. The sequence was collected from an adult with an advanced solid tumor such as melanoma, head and neck, liver or kidney cancer. The sample here was CD4+ or CD8+ T cells sorted from blood, taken in a trial of the OX40 agonist ivuxolimab. The CDR3 here is CSVEDSGITNYGYTF. For the CDR3, the DNA is TGCAGCGTTGAAGATTCCGGTATTACTAACTATGGCTACACCTTC.